This passage covers 10 T cell receptor beta chains from one sample sequenced in a study of blood T cell repertoires in COVID-19. TCRdb keeps only in-frame clones here, not all; method: immunoSEQ multiplex PCR. The sample has roughly 280,000 clones; about 88% are singletons. Sample: peripheral blood. The receptor set was obtained from a man aged 25-40 years with active or convalescent COVID-19.

The genes are TRBV7-9 and TRBJ1-4; D is unclear. The V and J ends lost 0 bases and 0 bases respectively, with 11 bases between them. CDR3 length: 17 amino acids. Germline V gives CDR1 SEHNR, CDR2 FQNEAQ (reference sequence). CDR3 in DNA: TGTGCCAGCAGCTTAGCCTCTGGGCCTGCAACTAATGAAAAACTGTTTTTT. Its translation: CASSLASGPATNEKLFF.

V and J are TRBV9 and TRBJ1-1; 9 nucleotides line up with TRBD1. V shed 6 bases and J 7 bases; nucleotides not matched to a gene: 16. Germline V CDR1 and CDR2: SGDLS, YYNGEE. The CDR3 has 16 amino acids. The CDR3 nucleotides read TGTGCCAGCATCCCAGATCCGGACAGGGGACGGTTTGAAGCTTTCTTT. Translated, it gives CASIPDPDRGRFEAFF.

The chain recombines TRBV4-1 with TRBJ2-7, with TRBD2 identical over 7 bases. Germline loops: CDR1 MGHRA, CDR2 YSYEKL. V gave up 1 base and J gave up 9 bases; unmatched junction bases: 6. This CDR3 is 13 amino acids long. CDR3 sequence reads: CASSQGGASGQYF. CDR3 sequence (DNA): TGCGCCAGCAGCCAAGGAGGTGCTAGCGGGCAGTACTTC.

The chain links TRBV7-9 to TRBJ2-1; 9 bases are a match to TRBD2. The CDR3 is 16 amino acids. CDR1 is SEHNR and CDR2 is FQNEAQ in the germline V gene (reference sequence). The V segment lost 7 bases and the J segment 3 bases; nucleotides outside the gene matches: 10. In DNA form, the CDR3 reads TGTGCCAGCAAACCCCATGCGGGGGGGATCTACAATGAGCAGTTCTTC. It specifies CASKPHAGGIYNEQFF.

This chain joins TRBV6-5 and TRBJ1-2; D ambiguous. Trimming shortened V by 7 bases and J by 8 bases, and 20 bases separated the two germline ends. CDR3 length: 14 amino acids. Germline V lookup: CDR1 MNHEY, CDR2 SVGAGI. CDR3 amino acids: CASTVGGHGRGYTF. The CDR3 DNA reads as TGTGCCAGCACCGTCGGCGGCCACGGAAGGGGCTACACCTTC.

The chain carries TRBV5-6 and TRBJ2-2, with TRBD2 matching 12 bases. Trimming at V came to 2 bases and at J to 7 bases, leaving 12 bases not matched to a gene. The germline gives CDR1 SGHDT, CDR2 YYEEEE. CDR3 length: 18 amino acids. For the CDR3, the DNA is TGTGCCAGCAGCTTACACCATCTAGCGGGGGGGCTCAACGGGGAGCTGTTTTTT. Translating it yields CASSLHHLAGGLNGELFF. Full variable domain (missing parts from reference TRBV5-6 and TRBJ2-2): DAGVTQSPTHLIKTRGQQVTLRCSPKSGHDTVSWYQQALGQGPQFIFQYYEEEERQRGNFPDRFSGHQFPNYSSELNVNALLLGDSALYLCASSLHHLAGGLNGELFFGEGSRLTVL.

The chain uses TRBV4-1 and TRBJ2-3; 10 positions match TRBD1. CDR1 and CDR2 from the germline V gene are MGHRA and YSYEKL. Trimming at V came to 3 bases and at J to 2 bases, leaving 20 bases not matched to a gene. This CDR3 comprises 21 residues. In DNA, the CDR3 is TGCGCCAGCAGCCACCAGACGGACAGGGGGAAGCCAACCCAACACACAGATACGCAGTATTTT. Translating gives CASSHQTDRGKPTQHTDTQYF.

The chain is built from TRBV4-1 and TRBJ1-5, with 8 bases identical to TRBD1. V lost 1 base to trimming and J lost 0 bases; unmatched junction nucleotides: 8. Germline CDR1 is MGHRA and CDR2 is YSYEKL. CDR3 length equals 18 residues. The CDR3 region has the DNA TGCGCCAGCAGCCAAGGGGCCAGGGGGCGTTTTAGCAATCAGCCCCAGCATTTT. Its protein product is CASSQGARGRFSNQPQHF.

The V call is TRBV27, the J call TRBJ2-7; TRBD1 might be the D (5 bases). CDR3 length equals 14 residues. The germline V gene has CDR1 MNHEY and CDR2 SMNVEV (reference sequence). Trimming removed 1 base from V and 3 bases from J, with 10 bases in between. CDR3 nucleotides: TGTGCCAGCAGTTTATACGGACATAACTACGAGCAGTACTTC. Amino acid sequence: CASSLYGHNYEQYF.

The chain couples TRBV5-6 to TRBJ2-1, with D maybe TRBD2 (5 bases). V was shortened by 4 bases and J by 5 bases, with 16 bases between the two germline ends. The germline V gene has CDR1 SGHDT and CDR2 YYEEEE. The CDR3 consists of 15 residues. CDR3: CASSPILYGDNEQFF. The CDR3 DNA is TGTGCCAGCAGCCCCATCTTGTACGGGGACAATGAGCAGTTCTTC. The complete variable domain, with remaining parts taken from reference TRBV5-6 and TRBJ2-1, reads DAGVTQSPTHLIKTRGQQVTLRCSPKSGHDTVSWYQQALGQGPQFIFQYYEEEERQRGNFPDRFSGHQFPNYSSELNVNALLLGDSALYLCASSPILYGDNEQFFGPGTRLTVL.